The source of this T cell receptor (beta chain) is a study of cytomegalovirus exposure and HLA in healthy donors. Germline V gene data show CDR1 as MNHNY and CDR2 as SVGAGI (reference sequence). CDR3 length: 15 amino acids. The V and J ends lost 5 bases and 4 bases respectively, with 15 bases between them. These donors counted as nominally healthy when sampled, but unrecorded immune exposures were likely. Use of 60 Vbeta and 13 Jbeta primers characterized the PCR. TCRdb's table, derived via immunoSEQ multiplex PCR, lists solely in-frame clones and lacks some. Of about 140,000 clones listed, more than 60% are singletons.

The receptor was isolated from a male donor in good health and CMV-seronegative. The sequencing sample was made of PBMCs. V and J are TRBV6-6 and TRBJ2-1, with a tentative D call TRBD2 (6 bases). CDR3 residues: CASSTPGLAYNEQFF. CDR3 sequence (DNA): TGTGCCAGCAGTACCCCGGGACTGGCATACAATGAGCAGTTCTTC.